The T cell receptor beta chain described here comes from a study of shared clonotypes between healthy human individuals. V lost 3 bases, J lost 1 base, and 6 bases stayed unmatched. This CDR3 is built from 17 residues. Per the germline V gene, CDR1 is MNHEY and CDR2 is SMNVEV (reference sequence). Sequencing was performed with immunoSEQ multiplex PCR; in TCRdb, only in-frame clones are kept and a portion is missing. The sample lists about 2.3 million clones, just over 90% occurring once. The sequence came from a man younger than 30 in good health. Some clones in this sample may be carry-over from other donors' samples. The genes are TRBV27 and TRBJ2-2, with 9 bases aligning to TRBD2. The sequenced sample consisted of naive CD4+ T cells from PBMCs. Subset here: CD45RA+ positively selected. In DNA form, the CDR3 reads TGTGCCAGCAGTTTTCGTTTGACTAGCGGGAACACCGGGGAGCTGTTTTTT. Translating gives CASSFRLTSGNTGELFF.